The 3 T cell receptor beta chains below all came from one sample that was sequenced in a study of CD8 T cells in Susac syndrome. RNA totalling about 0.5 to 1 ug underwent reverse transcription with random hexamers. Each CDR3 protein is one row after TCRdb ran MiXCR on the immunoSEQ multiplex PCR reads. Counted here are 330,000 or so distinct CDR3 sequences, approximately 85% occurring once; the ten biggest clones make up about 0.22%. The sequenced sample was CD8+ T cells from PBMCs. The receptors shown here come from a human donor with multiple sclerosis.

This chain links TRBV24-1 with TRBJ2-7; no clear D. Trimming removed 3 bases from V and 4 bases from J, with 12 bases in between. The CDR3 is 14 residues long. Germline lookup yields CDR1 KGHDR and CDR2 SFDVKD. This CDR3 reads CATSDRSPLYEQYF. CDR3 coding DNA: TGTGCCACCAGTGATCGGAGTCCGCTGTACGAGCAGTACTTC.

This clonotype was seen a handful of times. The chain has TRBV28 and TRBJ1-4, with 10 bases identical to TRBD1. The CDR3 spans 14 residues. The ends lost 8 bases at V and 6 bases at J; junction bases unmatched: 6. CDR1 is MDHEN, CDR2 SYDVKM, per germline. In DNA form, the CDR3 reads TGTGCCAGCCGCGGCGGGACAGGGGATGAAAAACTGTTTTTT. Translation: CASRGGTGDEKLFF.

This chain links TRBV5-8 with TRBJ2-1; TRBD2 might be the D (6 bases). V was pared by 1 base and J by 0 bases, with 11 bases between. The CDR3 consists of 16 residues. Germline lookup yields CDR1 SGHTS and CDR2 YDEGEE. The CDR3 sequence: CASSLISGYSYNEQFF. In nucleotides, the CDR3 is TGTGCCAGCAGCTTGATTAGCGGATACTCCTACAATGAGCAGTTCTTC. The full variable domain, rest sourced from reference TRBV5-8 and TRBJ2-1, is EAGVTQSPTHLIKTRGQQATLRCSPISGHTSVYWYQQALGLGLQFLLWYDEGEERNRGNFPPRFSGRQFPNYSSELNVNALELEDSALYLCASSLISGYSYNEQFFGPGTRLTVL.